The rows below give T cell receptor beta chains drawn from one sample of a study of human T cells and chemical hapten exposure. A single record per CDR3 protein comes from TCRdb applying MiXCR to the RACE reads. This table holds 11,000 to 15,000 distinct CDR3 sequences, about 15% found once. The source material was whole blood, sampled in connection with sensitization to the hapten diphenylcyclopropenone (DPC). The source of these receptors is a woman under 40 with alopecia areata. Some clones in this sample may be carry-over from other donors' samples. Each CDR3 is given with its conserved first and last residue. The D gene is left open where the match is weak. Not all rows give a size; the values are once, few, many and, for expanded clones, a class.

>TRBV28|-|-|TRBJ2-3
CASRPLPSAVTDTQYF
TGTGCCAGCAGGCCCCTGCCCAGCGCTGTCACAGATACGCAGTATTTT
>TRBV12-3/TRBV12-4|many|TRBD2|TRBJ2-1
CASRRAGGPRFYNEQFF
TGTGCCAGCAGACGAGCGGGGGGGCCAAGATTTTACAATGAGCAGTTCTTC
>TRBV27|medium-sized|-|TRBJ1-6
CASSSSWREPLHF
TGTGCCAGCAGCTCCAGTTGGCGGGAACCCCTCCACTTT
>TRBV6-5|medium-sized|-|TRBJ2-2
CASSYGGGTGELFF
TGTGCCAGCAGTTACGGAGGGGGTACCGGGGAGCTGTTTTTT
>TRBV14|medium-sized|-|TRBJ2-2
CASTKWPTGELFF
TGTGCCAGCACAAAGTGGCCCACCGGGGAGCTGTTTTTT
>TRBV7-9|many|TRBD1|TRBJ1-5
CASSFGTATSNQPQHF
TGTGCCAGCAGCTTTGGGACAGCCACTAGCAATCAGCCCCAGCATTTT
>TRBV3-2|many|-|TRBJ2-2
CASSRTGTSCTGELFF
TGTGCCAGCAGCCGAACCGGGACTAGCTGCACCGGGGAGCTGTTTTTT
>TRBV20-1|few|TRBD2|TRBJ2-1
CSARLAGVWDEQFF
TGCAGTGCTAGGCTAGCGGGAGTCTGGGATGAGCAGTTCTTC
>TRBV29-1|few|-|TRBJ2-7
CSVGRDGTLYEQYF
TGCAGCGTTGGTCGGGACGGCACCTTGTACGAGCAGTACTTC
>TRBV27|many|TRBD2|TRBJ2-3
CASSPLAGGGTDTQYF
TGTGCCAGCAGTCCCCTAGCGGGAGGTGGCACAGATACGCAGTATTTT
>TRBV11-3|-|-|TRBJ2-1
CASSPIADEQFF
TGTGCCAGCAGCCCGATAGCGGATGAGCAGTTCTTC
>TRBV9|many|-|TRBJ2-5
CASSVAVNAGQETQYF
TGTGCCAGCAGCGTAGCGGTCAACGCAGGACAAGAGACCCAGTACTTC
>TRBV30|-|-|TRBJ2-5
CAWGWNDQETQYF
TGTGCCTGGGGCTGGAATGACCAAGAGACCCAGTACTTC
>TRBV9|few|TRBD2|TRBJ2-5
CASSNWPSGIETQYF
TGTGCCAGCAGCAACTGGCCTAGCGGGATAGAGACCCAGTACTTC
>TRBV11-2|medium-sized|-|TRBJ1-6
CASSYTLGAIGSPLHF
TGTGCCAGCAGTTACACCCTGGGGGCAATTGGGTCACCCCTCCACTTT
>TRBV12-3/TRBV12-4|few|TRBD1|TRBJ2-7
CASSVTGGSYEQYF
TGTGCCAGCAGTGTGACAGGGGGCTCCTACGAGCAGTACTTC
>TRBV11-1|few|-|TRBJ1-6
CASSLRLGSFNSPLHF
TGTGCCAGCAGCTTACGACTCGGCAGTTTTAATTCACCCCTCCACTTT
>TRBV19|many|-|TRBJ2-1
CASSIAGSEQFF
TGTGCCAGTAGTATTGCGGGGAGTGAGCAGTTCTTC
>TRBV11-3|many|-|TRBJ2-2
CASSLSLGRELFF
TGTGCCAGCAGCCTCTCCCTGGGCCGGGAGCTGTTTTTT
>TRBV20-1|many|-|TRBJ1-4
CSARGGHLQGSEKLFF
TGCAGTGCTAGAGGAGGACACCTACAGGGTAGCGAAAAACTGTTTTTT
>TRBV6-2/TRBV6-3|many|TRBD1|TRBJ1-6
CASSFPGQGDSPLHF
TGTGCCAGCAGTTTCCCGGGACAGGGTGATTCACCCCTCCACTTT
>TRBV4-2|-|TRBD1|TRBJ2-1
CASRVQQGAGEQFF
TGTGCCAGCAGGGTCCAACAGGGGGCCGGTGAGCAGTTCTTC
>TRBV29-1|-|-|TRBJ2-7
CSAGTGPYEQYF
TGCAGCGCCGGAACAGGGCCCTACGAGCAGTACTTC
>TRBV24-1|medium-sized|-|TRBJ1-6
CATSQGSSPLHF
TGTGCCACCAGTCAGGGAAGTTCACCCCTCCACTTT
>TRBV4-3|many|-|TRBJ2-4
CASSQTPKNIQYF
TGCGCCAGCAGCCAAACTCCCAAAAACATTCAGTACTTC
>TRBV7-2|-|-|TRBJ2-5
CASSHRERLGETQYF
TGTGCCAGCAGCCATCGGGAGAGGTTGGGAGAGACCCAGTACTTC
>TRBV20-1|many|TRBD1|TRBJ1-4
CSATGGEKLFF
TGCAGTGCTACAGGGGGTGAAAAACTGTTTTTT
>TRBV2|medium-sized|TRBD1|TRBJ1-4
CASRANRGQNEKLFF
TGTGCCAGCAGGGCCAACAGGGGTCAGAATGAAAAACTGTTTTTT
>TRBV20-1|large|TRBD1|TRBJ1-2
CSVSRGLGYTF
TGCAGTGTATCCAGGGGGCTCGGCTACACCTTC
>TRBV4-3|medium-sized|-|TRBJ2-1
CASSQDTGNEQFF
TGCGCCAGCAGCCAAGATACAGGTAATGAGCAGTTCTTC
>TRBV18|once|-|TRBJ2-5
CASSPQPTAQETQYF
TGTGCCAGCTCACCACAGCCGACAGCGCAAGAGACCCAGTACTTC
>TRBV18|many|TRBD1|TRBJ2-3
CASSPPLDRGTDTQYF
TGTGCCAGCTCACCACCCTTGGACAGGGGCACAGATACGCAGTATTTT
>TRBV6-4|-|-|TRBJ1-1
CASSVQSGFEAFF
TGTGCCAGCAGTGTGCAGTCGGGGTTTGAAGCTTTCTTT
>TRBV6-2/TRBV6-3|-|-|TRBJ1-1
CASSYEGSTEAFF
TGTGCCAGCAGTTACGAGGGGAGCACTGAAGCTTTCTTT
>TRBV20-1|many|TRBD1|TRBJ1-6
CSAPLGQGSSPLHF
TGCAGTGCCCCTCTCGGACAGGGGAGCTCACCCCTCCACTTT
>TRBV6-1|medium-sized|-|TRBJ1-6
CASSAKVGLGNSPLHF
TGTGCCAGCAGTGCGAAGGTTGGGCTGGGCAATTCACCCCTCCACTTT
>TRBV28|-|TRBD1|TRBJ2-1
CASSLFGRGSEQFF
TGTGCCAGCAGTTTATTTGGCAGGGGGAGTGAGCAGTTCTTC
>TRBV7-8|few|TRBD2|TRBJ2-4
CASSLERAGINIQYF
TGTGCCAGCAGCTTAGAGAGAGCGGGGATAAACATTCAGTACTTC
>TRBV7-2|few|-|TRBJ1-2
CASSLGRNYGYTF
TGTGCCAGCAGCTTAGGACGGAACTATGGCTACACCTTC
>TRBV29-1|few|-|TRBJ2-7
CSVERGKQYF
TGCAGCGTTGAACGGGGAAAGCAGTACTTC
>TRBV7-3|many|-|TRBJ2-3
CASSLREKDTQYF
TGTGCCAGCAGCTTAAGGGAGAAAGATACGCAGTATTTT
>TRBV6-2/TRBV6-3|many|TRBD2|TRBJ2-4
CASSYSQGLAGEVSQYF
TGTGCCAGCAGTTACTCTCAGGGACTAGCGGGAGAGGTGTCCCAGTACTTC
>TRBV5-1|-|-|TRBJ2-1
CASSFPPASYNEQFF
TGCGCCAGCAGCTTTCCCCCGGCGTCCTACAATGAGCAGTTCTTC
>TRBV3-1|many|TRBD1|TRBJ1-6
CASSHLDRESSPLHF
TGTGCCAGCAGCCACCTGGACAGGGAGAGTTCACCCCTCCACTTT
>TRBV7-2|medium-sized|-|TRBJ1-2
CASSLGHRTDYGYTF
TGTGCCAGCAGCTTAGGACACAGGACGGACTATGGCTACACCTTC
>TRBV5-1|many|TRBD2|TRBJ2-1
CASSLGTSGISYNEQFF
TGCGCCAGCAGCCTAGGGACTAGCGGGATCTCCTACAATGAGCAGTTCTTC
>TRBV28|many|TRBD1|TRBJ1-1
CASYVQGATEAFF
TGTGCCAGTTACGTACAGGGGGCCACTGAAGCTTTCTTT
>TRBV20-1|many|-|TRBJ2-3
CSARDRYRGAPTDTQYF
TGCAGTGCTAGAGATAGGTACCGGGGGGCACCCACAGATACGCAGTATTTT
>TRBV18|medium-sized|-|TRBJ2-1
CASSPGQIGISYNEQFF
TGTGCCAGCTCACCCGGGCAAATAGGGATCTCCTACAATGAGCAGTTCTTC
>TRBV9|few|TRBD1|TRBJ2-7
CASSVEGQATYEQYF
TGTGCCAGCAGCGTAGAGGGACAGGCCACCTACGAGCAGTACTTC